Below are 25 T cell receptor beta chains sequenced from a single sample in a study of CD8 T cells in Susac syndrome. Reverse transcription of roughly 0.5 to 1 ug RNA used random hexamers. Via MiXCR, TCRdb re-called the immunoSEQ multiplex PCR reads, giving one row per CDR3 protein. This table has 75,000 to 80,000 distinct CDR3 sequences, approximately 94% appearing once. What was sequenced was CD8+ T cells from PBMCs. These receptors all stem from a human donor with Susac syndrome.

The chain links TRBV6-5 to TRBJ2-7, with D unresolved. The length of the CDR3 is 13 residues. Trimming left V 0 bases short and J 7 bases short, with 10 bases between. Looked up from germline, CDR1 is MNHEY and CDR2 is SVGAGI. The DNA for the CDR3 is TGTGCCAGCAGTTACTCGCTACGGTTGGAGCAGTACTTC. Translation: CASSYSLRLEQYF.

The V and J genes are TRBV7-9 and TRBJ1-1, with D possibly matching TRBD1 (5 bases). The ends were cut back, 1 base at V and 1 base at J, with 16 bases in the middle. The length of the CDR3 is 17 residues. In germline, CDR1 is SEHNR, CDR2 FQNEAQ (reference sequence). CDR3 DNA sequence: TGTGCCAGCAGCTTAGTATCTTTCGCCAGGGAGAACACTGAAGCTTTCTTT. Its protein is CASSLVSFARENTEAFF.

The CDR3 bases are TGTGCCAGCACCTCAGGGTTGTTGGATGGCTACACCTTC. Translation: CASTSGLLDGYTF. The chain links TRBV12-3 or TRBV12-4 to TRBJ1-2, with D possibly matching TRBD1 (5 bases). Trimming removed 7 bases from V and 6 bases from J, with 15 bases in between. The CDR3 has 13 residues.

V usage is TRBV27 and J usage is TRBJ1-4; D gene unclear. Deletions cut 2 bases from V and 8 bases from J, with 6 bases between. This CDR3 contains 12 residues. The germline gives CDR1 MNHEY, CDR2 SMNVEV (reference sequence). Written as DNA, the CDR3 is TGTGCCAGCAGTTTAGCGGGGGAAAAACTGTTTTTT. Protein product: CASSLAGEKLFF.

The J gene is TRBJ2-5, the V gene TRBV20-1; D perhaps matches TRBD2 (7 bases). V was cut by 3 bases and J by 2 bases, with 25 bases left in between. The CDR3 is 18 residues long. Germline loops: CDR1 DFQATT, CDR2 SNEGSKA (reference sequence). The CDR3, as DNA: TGCAGTGCTAGCGACATCCTTCAGGGGAGGGGACTTCAAGAGACCCAGTACTTC. Its protein product is CSASDILQGRGLQETQYF.

This chain connects TRBV6-6 to TRBJ2-7; 13 bases line up with TRBD2. CDR1 is MNHNY and CDR2 is SVGAGI in the germline V gene (reference sequence). Germline trimming cut 6 bases from V and 2 bases from J; bases unmatched to any gene: 4. The CDR3 has 15 residues. The CDR3 region is CASSKTSGGAYEQYF. For the CDR3, the DNA is TGTGCCAGCAGCAAAACTAGCGGGGGGGCCTACGAGCAGTACTTC.

V gene TRBV20-1 combines with J gene TRBJ2-7, with D possibly being TRBD1 (6 bases). CDR1 and CDR2 from the germline V gene are DFQATT and SNEGSKA (reference sequence). The CDR3 contains 14 residues. V was clipped by 0 bases and J by 3 bases, with 12 bases between them. The CDR3 spells CSARDLQGYYEQYF. The CDR3 DNA sequence: TGCAGTGCTAGAGATTTACAGGGATACTACGAGCAGTACTTC.

V and J are TRBV4-3 and TRBJ1-3; D unclear. The V end was cut by 1 base, the J end by 0 bases, with 7 bases between. The CDR3 extends over 15 amino acids. In germline, CDR1 is LGHNA, CDR2 YSLEER. As DNA, the CDR3 is TGCGCCAGCAGCCAAGCCGTCTACTCTGGAAACACCATATATTTT. It is translated as CASSQAVYSGNTIYF.

This clonotype was seen only once. The chain uses TRBV5-6 and TRBJ2-3; 11 positions match TRBD1. After removal of 2 bases from V and 4 bases from J, the junction contained 6 bases not matched to a gene. Germline V lookup: CDR1 SGHDT, CDR2 YYEEEE. The CDR3 contains 16 residues. The CDR3 nucleotides read TGTGCCAGCAGCTTTATGGGACAGGGGGTTTCAGATACGCAGTATTTT. Translated, it gives CASSFMGQGVSDTQYF.

The chain links TRBV3-1 to TRBJ2-3; D is unclear. Germline loops: CDR1 LGHDT, CDR2 YNNKEL (reference sequence). This CDR3 contains 16 residues. V lost 1 base and J 5 bases, leaving 16 bases between the germline ends. Here the CDR3 DNA reads TGTGCCAGCAGCCAAGTCGCCGGATCAATTAGAGATACGCAGTATTTT. It translates to CASSQVAGSIRDTQYF.

The chain joins TRBV28 to TRBJ2-7; 8 bases are a match to TRBD1. V trimming: 6 bases; J trimming: 3 bases; junction bases outside the gene matches: 10. CDR3 length: 15 residues. Germline loops: CDR1 MDHEN, CDR2 SYDVKM. The CDR3 DNA reads TGTGCCAGCAGCCAAGGACAGGGACCCCGCTACGAGCAGTACTTC. It specifies CASSQGQGPRYEQYF.

The rearrangement joins TRBV20-1 to TRBJ1-5; TRBD1 is a possible D gene (6 bases). Per germline, CDR1 DFQATT and CDR2 SNEGSKA (reference sequence). This CDR3 is 14 amino acids long. V lost 1 base and J 3 bases, leaving 10 bases between the germline ends. CDR3 sequence reads: CSARARDTNQPQHF. The CDR3 coding sequence is TGCAGTGCTAGAGCCCGGGACACCAATCAGCCCCAGCATTTT.

V is TRBV12-3 or TRBV12-4 and J is TRBJ2-1, with D possibly matching TRBD1 (6 bases). This CDR3 is 15 amino acids long. The V end lost 3 bases, the J end lost 2 bases, and 11 bases lay between the germline ends. In DNA form, the CDR3 reads TGTGCCAGCAGTTTGTGGCAGGGGACCTACAATGAGCAGTTCTTC. Protein sequence: CASSLWQGTYNEQFF.

The J gene is TRBJ2-5, the V gene TRBV11-2; D call uncertain. Trimming cost V 7 bases and J 2 bases, with 14 bases left between them. CDR3 length: 14 residues. From germline, CDR1 is SGHAT and CDR2 FQNNGV. CDR3 sequence: CASNSAGFQETQYF. The CDR3 coding sequence is TGTGCCAGCAACTCGGCCGGCTTTCAAGAGACCCAGTACTTC.

J is TRBJ2-2 and V is TRBV7-9, with 9 bases identical to TRBD2. The germline CDR1 and CDR2 sequences are SEHNR and FQNEAQ (reference sequence). The junction had 7 bases not matched to a gene; V was cut back by 4 bases and J by 7 bases. The CDR3 runs 15 residues. Here the CDR3 reads CASSSWLAGNGELFF. In nucleotides, the CDR3 is TGTGCCAGCAGCTCCTGGCTAGCGGGGAACGGGGAGCTGTTTTTT.

The chain uses TRBV5-1 and TRBJ1-1, with 7 nucleotides matching TRBD1. The junction had 2 bases not matched to a gene; V was cut back by 0 bases and J by 3 bases. The V gene's germline CDR1 is SGHRS and CDR2 YFSETQ. CDR3 length: 14 amino acids. The CDR3 reads CASSLDRGYTEAFF. The CDR3 nucleotides read TGCGCCAGCAGCTTGGACAGGGGATACACTGAAGCTTTCTTT. Supplemented by reference TRBV5-1 and TRBJ1-1, the full variable domain reads KAGVTQTPRYLIKTRGQQVTLSCSPISGHRSVSWYQQTPGQGLQFLFEYFSETQRNKGNFPGRFSGRQFSNSRSEMNVSTLELGDSALYLCASSLDRGYTEAFFGQGTRLTVV.

This rearrangement joins TRBV7-6 to TRBJ1-1; D possibly corresponds to TRBD1 (6 bases). V shed 2 bases and J shed 3 bases, with 16 bases lying between them. Per the germline V gene, CDR1 is SGHVS and CDR2 is FNYEAQ. The CDR3 consists of 16 residues. CDR3 region: CASSLRRGAADTEAFF. The CDR3, as DNA: TGTGCCAGCAGCTTAAGACGGGGGGCGGCTGACACTGAAGCTTTCTTT.

The chain couples TRBV13 to TRBJ2-7; D is unclear. The CDR3 length is 14 residues. The germline V and J ends were trimmed by 4 bases and 2 bases, with 12 bases remaining between them. In germline, CDR1 is PRHDT, CDR2 FYEKMQ (reference sequence). CDR3: CASSSPTNTYEQYF. DNA for the CDR3: TGTGCCAGCAGCTCCCCGACAAACACCTACGAGCAGTACTTC.

The chain has TRBV7-9 and TRBJ2-1; 9 bases match TRBD2. The CDR3 extends over 15 amino acids. The germline V gene encodes CDR1 SEHNR and CDR2 FQNEAQ (reference sequence). V shed 5 bases, J shed 5 bases, and the junction held 7 bases outside the gene matches. CDR3 in amino acids: CASSQSGGTDNEQFF. DNA for the CDR3: TGTGCCAGCAGCCAGAGCGGGGGGACAGACAATGAGCAGTTCTTC.

The chain joins TRBV9 to TRBJ2-7, with D possibly matching TRBD2 (7 bases). The V and J ends lost 3 bases and 3 bases respectively, with 13 bases between them. The CDR3 length is 14 residues. The germline V gene has CDR1 SGDLS and CDR2 YYNGEE. CDR3 loop: CASSARGGIYEQYF. In DNA form, the CDR3 reads TGTGCCAGCAGCGCCCGCGGGGGCATCTACGAGCAGTACTTC.

V is TRBV4-1 and J is TRBJ2-3, with D possibly matching TRBD2 (5 bases). From germline, CDR1 is MGHRA and CDR2 YSYEKL. Deletions cut 1 base from V and 3 bases from J, with 11 bases between. The CDR3 has 15 residues. The CDR3 nucleotides are TGCGCCAGCAGCCAAGGCTTCGGGGAGACAGATACGCAGTATTTT. This codes for CASSQGFGETDTQYF.

The chain joins TRBV27 to TRBJ1-1, with no clear D. Trimming cost V 8 bases and J 2 bases, with 12 bases left between them. Germline CDR1 is MNHEY and CDR2 is SMNVEV (reference sequence). The CDR3 contains 13 residues. The CDR3 here is CASFGLINTEAFF. CDR3 DNA sequence: TGTGCCAGCTTCGGACTGATAAACACTGAAGCTTTCTTT.

The chain has TRBV2 and TRBJ2-7; D is perhaps TRBD2 (5 bases). Per germline, CDR1 SNHLY and CDR2 FYNNEI. The V end was cut by 8 bases, the J end by 1 base, with 12 bases between. The CDR3 runs to 13 residues. Written as DNA, the CDR3 is TGTGCCAGCGAGGGAGATCGTTCCTACGAGCAGTACTTC. Its translation is CASEGDRSYEQYF.

This clonotype was observed a handful of times. V gene TRBV6-1 combines with J gene TRBJ2-7; 9 positions match TRBD1. V was clipped by 1 base and J by 3 bases; unmatched bases: 7. The CDR3 is 16 amino acids. Germline loops: CDR1 MNHNS, CDR2 SASEGT. Written as DNA, the CDR3 is TGTGCCAGCAGTGAAGTGGGGGACAGGGTTGTCTACGAGCAGTACTTC. Protein sequence: CASSEVGDRVVYEQYF.

The chain carries TRBV12-3 or TRBV12-4 and TRBJ1-5; D ambiguous. The CDR3 covers 13 residues. V was trimmed by 5 bases and J by 4 bases, leaving 9 bases between them. The DNA of the CDR3 is TGTGCCAGCAGTCCGGCCAAAAATCAGCCCCAGCATTTT. The encoded protein is CASSPAKNQPQHF.